The present TCR beta chain was sequenced within a study of T cells in Graves' hyperthyroidism and ophthalmopathy (dated by TCRdb to between 2018 and 2021). For the study in its entirety: Peripheral blood samples were taken at initial diagnosis, before any treatment was given. For training and testing, the 100 or so patients in the discovery cohort were randomly divided in a 7:3 ratio. To identify TCR V-J signatures that set the groups apart, the researchers used a discovery cohort of 90 to 100 patients, made up of 40 to 45 with Graves' ophthalmopathy and around 58 with stable Graves' hyperthyroidism. After sampling, hyperthyroidism patients received methimazole starting at 30 mg daily, and ophthalmopathy patients received high-dose intravenous methylprednisolone. An independent validation cohort of fewer than 20 hyperthyroidism patients and over 15 patients who later progressed to ophthalmopathy tested prospective prediction of ophthalmopathy. In roughly six Graves' hyperthyroidism patients, the study also compared T-cell repertoires from thyroid tissue with T-cell repertoires from blood. According to the paper, TCR Vbeta CDR3 sequencing was carried out on approximately 140 peripheral blood samples, which came from 40 to 45 ophthalmopathy, some 73 hyperthyroidism and roughly 17 progressor patients.

This clonotype was detected only a few times. Its antigen target is currently unknown. Per-base quality was not reported, and no clone a single base away is much larger than it. General conclusions and limits of the study: No statistical method was used to fix the sample size in advance, and group allocation was not hidden from the investigators. Most expanded thyroid clonotypes (frequency above 0.001) were also detected in blood, a finding suggesting that blood repertoires may reflect thyroid immune responses. A 13 V-J signature model separated ophthalmopathy from stable hyperthyroidism, with approximately 86% sensitivity and around 84% specificity in cross-validation and 80%/75% in testing. In validation, the model predicted progression to ophthalmopathy with approximately 70% sensitivity and roughly 72% specificity, a median of about 6.7 months before onset.

Amplification of TCR beta CDR3 regions was carried out from RNA transcripts. The TCR CDR3 was subjected to a first round of RT-PCR using the HTBI primer set and the Qiagen OneStep RT-PCR kit. A second multiplex PCR round built the libraries, followed by size selection and purification. Sequencing of the libraries was done on an Illumina HiSeq2000 using paired-end 100 bp reads. In the authors' own workflow: Raw data were processed with SOAPnuke, discarding reads with adapters, uncalled bases, mean Phred below 15, or no exact constant-primer or identifier match. COPE v1.2.5 was used to merge the high-quality paired reads, and each unique nucleotide sequence was defined as a clonotype. Clonotypes were aligned to IMGT TRBV, TRBD and TRBJ reference segments using MiTCR v1.1. Analysis was restricted to V-J combinations with a frequency above 0.0001, which covered 98% to 99.2% of repertoires. A TCS score was defined as the ratio of F50 (clonal expansion) to E x V (chaos), with BLOSUM62-based TCRdist applied between CDR3 peptides within each V-J. Welch's t-statistics and random forest reduced around 550 V-J features to fewer than 15, which were used in a naive Bayes classifier (R e1071). Starting from the raw public reads, TCRdb applied fastp trimming at Q25, assembled clones with MiXCR and retained in-frame beta chains. Rows with one shared CDR3 protein collapse into an entry with the most common genes and DNA. The V and J calls here are based on TCRdb, not the publication. The sample records 350,000 to 400,000 distinct CDR3 sequences, around 14% of which are singletons. 11% of the sample is held by the ten biggest clonotypes.

Stable Graves' hyperthyroidism was defined as no progression to ophthalmopathy during 18 months of follow-up. Hyperthyroidism patients were newly diagnosed, had a disease duration of under 2 months, and were aged 18 to 65 years. Patients with uncontrolled infections, other autoimmune diseases, pregnancy or lactation were excluded. Diagnoses were established on the basis of clinical symptoms, serum thyroxine and TRAb, thyroid ultrasound, and orbital computed tomography. PBMCs were isolated from more than 9 ml of fresh peripheral blood by Ficoll-Paque density gradient centrifugation. Total RNA was extracted using Trizol reagent, and RNA quality was assessed on an Agilent 2100 Bioanalyzer. Clipping removes 8 bases from V and 10 bases from J, with 7 as the unmatched junction base count. The CDR3 starts with the cysteine, ends with the phenylalanine, and has 13 residues. Only the CDR3 DNA is retained, 39 bases long and in frame from the first base.

The sequence joins TRBV12-3 or TRBV12-4 to TRBJ1-6; 8 of the junction bases match TRBD1. Sequencing used blood. The clonotype originates from an older woman with Graves' hyperthyroidism. The CDR3 in this case is CASRKTGESPLHF. Read as DNA, the sequence is TGTGCCAGCCGAAAGACAGGGGAATCACCCCTCCACTTT.